A selection of T cell receptor beta chains follows, all from one sample in a study of identical twins. MiXCR was run by TCRdb on the 5' RACE reads, yielding one entry per CDR3 protein. Among 300,000 to 400,000 distinct CDR3 sequences listed, roughly 9% were seen once. The specimen sequenced was naive T cells sorted from blood. Receptors were obtained from a woman aged 45-65 years in good health. Both conserved end residues are part of each CDR3. Each record gives: CDR3 protein, CDR3 DNA, D gene, J gene, clone size, V gene. The D gene is left open where the match is weak. Not all rows give a size; the values are once, few, many and, for expanded clones, a class.

cdr3_aa: CASSLNRGSATQYF
cdr3_nt: TGTGCCAGCAGCTTAAACAGGGGTTCGGCGACCCAGTACTTC
d_call: TRBD1
j_call: TRBJ2-5
clone_size: few
v_call: TRBV7-6

cdr3_aa: CAISYASLPGLDEQFF
cdr3_nt: TGTGCCATCAGCTATGCTAGCTTACCGGGGTTGGATGAGCAGTTCTTC
d_call: -
j_call: TRBJ2-1
clone_size: many
v_call: TRBV10-3

cdr3_aa: CSATVNEQFF
cdr3_nt: TGCAGCGCGACGGTCAATGAGCAGTTCTTC
d_call: -
j_call: TRBJ2-1
clone_size: many
v_call: TRBV29-1

cdr3_aa: CASRVRMGASDTQYF
cdr3_nt: TGTGCCAGCAGAGTAAGGATGGGGGCCTCAGATACGCAGTATTTT
d_call: -
j_call: TRBJ2-3
clone_size: many
v_call: TRBV11-2

cdr3_aa: CASSQVGLAGEAQYF
cdr3_nt: TGTGCCAGCAGCCAAGTGGGGCTAGCGGGAGAAGCGCAGTACTTC
d_call: TRBD2
j_call: TRBJ2-7
clone_size: -
v_call: TRBV4-2

cdr3_aa: CSVRTGASGNTIYF
cdr3_nt: TGCAGCGTTAGAACAGGGGCTTCTGGAAACACCATATATTTT
d_call: TRBD1
j_call: TRBJ1-3
clone_size: -
v_call: TRBV29-1

cdr3_aa: CATSPGGDTQYF
cdr3_nt: TGTGCCACCAGTCCAGGCGGAGATACGCAGTATTTT
d_call: -
j_call: TRBJ2-3
clone_size: -
v_call: TRBV24-1

cdr3_aa: CSVTGQGNYEQYF
cdr3_nt: TGCAGCGTAACTGGACAGGGGAATTACGAGCAGTACTTC
d_call: TRBD1
j_call: TRBJ2-7
clone_size: many
v_call: TRBV29-1

cdr3_aa: CASSLDLGGSGNTIYF
cdr3_nt: TGCGCCAGCAGCTTGGATCTCGGCGGATCTGGAAACACCATATATTTT
d_call: -
j_call: TRBJ1-3
clone_size: many
v_call: TRBV5-1

cdr3_aa: CSASRDYSTDTQYF
cdr3_nt: TGCAGTGCTAGTAGGGACTATAGCACAGATACGCAGTATTTT
d_call: TRBD2
j_call: TRBJ2-3
clone_size: many
v_call: TRBV20-1

cdr3_aa: CASSEGDRVEPQHF
cdr3_nt: TGTGCCAGCAGTGAAGGCGACAGGGTAGAGCCCCAGCATTTT
d_call: TRBD1
j_call: TRBJ1-5
clone_size: many
v_call: TRBV25-1

cdr3_aa: CASSLRGPHYGYTF
cdr3_nt: TGCGCCAGCAGCTTGAGGGGGCCGCACTATGGCTACACCTTC
d_call: TRBD1
j_call: TRBJ1-2
clone_size: -
v_call: TRBV5-1

cdr3_aa: CATSDLPGELFF
cdr3_nt: TGTGCCACCAGTGATTTACCCGGGGAGCTGTTTTTT
d_call: -
j_call: TRBJ2-2
clone_size: -
v_call: TRBV24-1

cdr3_aa: CATSDLARVPNEQFF
cdr3_nt: TGTGCCACCAGTGATTTGGCACGCGTACCCAATGAGCAGTTCTTC
d_call: -
j_call: TRBJ2-1
clone_size: few
v_call: TRBV24-1

cdr3_aa: CASSQVGKKQETQYF
cdr3_nt: TGCGCCAGCAGCCAAGTAGGGAAGAAGCAAGAGACCCAGTACTTC
d_call: -
j_call: TRBJ2-5
clone_size: few
v_call: TRBV4-1

cdr3_aa: CASSPGTSGNTEQFF
cdr3_nt: TGTGCCAGCAGCCCTGGGACTAGCGGGAATACTGAGCAGTTCTTC
d_call: TRBD2
j_call: TRBJ2-1
clone_size: -
v_call: TRBV7-9

cdr3_aa: CASSFFPDTEAFF
cdr3_nt: TGTGCCAGCAGCTTTTTTCCGGACACTGAAGCTTTCTTT
d_call: -
j_call: TRBJ1-1
clone_size: -
v_call: TRBV7-8

cdr3_aa: CSIVGRLLNTEAFF
cdr3_nt: TGCAGCATTGTAGGGAGACTTTTGAACACTGAAGCTTTCTTT
d_call: -
j_call: TRBJ1-1
clone_size: -
v_call: TRBV29-1

cdr3_aa: CASSIEGYDYGYTF
cdr3_nt: TGTGCCAGTAGTATAGAGGGGTACGACTATGGCTACACCTTC
d_call: -
j_call: TRBJ1-2
clone_size: -
v_call: TRBV19

cdr3_aa: CATSDIGTYTGELFF
cdr3_nt: TGTGCCACCAGTGACATTGGGACTTACACCGGGGAGCTGTTTTTT
d_call: -
j_call: TRBJ2-2
clone_size: many
v_call: TRBV24-1

cdr3_aa: CASSARTRRSSYNEQFF
cdr3_nt: TGCGCCAGCAGCGCGAGAACAAGAAGGAGCTCCTACAATGAGCAGTTCTTC
d_call: -
j_call: TRBJ2-1
clone_size: many
v_call: TRBV5-1

cdr3_aa: CASSQSAVSYEQYF
cdr3_nt: TGTGCCAGCAGCCAATCGGCGGTATCCTACGAGCAGTACTTC
d_call: -
j_call: TRBJ2-7
clone_size: few
v_call: TRBV16

cdr3_aa: CASSNLPGGSSTDTQYF
cdr3_nt: TGTGCCAGCAGCAACCTACCGGGGGGCTCAAGCACAGATACGCAGTATTTT
d_call: -
j_call: TRBJ2-3
clone_size: few
v_call: TRBV7-3

cdr3_aa: CASSPVAELQFF
cdr3_nt: TGTGCCAGCAGCCCCGTAGCGGAGCTGCAGTTCTTC
d_call: -
j_call: TRBJ2-1
clone_size: -
v_call: TRBV6-2/TRBV6-3

cdr3_aa: CASSRGTSGSTDTQYF
cdr3_nt: TGCGCCAGCAGCCGCGGGACTAGCGGGAGCACAGATACGCAGTATTTT
d_call: TRBD2
j_call: TRBJ2-3
clone_size: few
v_call: TRBV5-1

cdr3_aa: CASSQGEGEQFF
cdr3_nt: TGTGCCAGCAGCCAAGGCGAGGGTGAGCAGTTCTTC
d_call: -
j_call: TRBJ2-1
clone_size: many
v_call: TRBV3-1

cdr3_aa: CASSELAGSYNEQFF
cdr3_nt: TGTGCCAGCAGCGAACTAGCGGGGTCCTACAATGAGCAGTTCTTC
d_call: TRBD2
j_call: TRBJ2-1
clone_size: -
v_call: TRBV5-6

cdr3_aa: CASSYSPLGEQYF
cdr3_nt: TGTGCCAGCAGCTACTCACCCCTGGGGGAGCAGTACTTC
d_call: -
j_call: TRBJ2-7
clone_size: few
v_call: TRBV25-1

cdr3_aa: CASSPGGGGFYNEQFF
cdr3_nt: TGTGCCAGCAGCCCCGGAGGGGGAGGGTTCTACAATGAGCAGTTCTTC
d_call: -
j_call: TRBJ2-1
clone_size: -
v_call: TRBV11-2

cdr3_aa: CSVSGANTGELFF
cdr3_nt: TGCAGTGTTAGCGGGGCGAACACCGGGGAGCTGTTTTTT
d_call: TRBD2
j_call: TRBJ2-2
clone_size: few
v_call: TRBV20-1

cdr3_aa: CASSPLNGQGIQYF
cdr3_nt: TGTGCCAGCAGCCCCCTGAATGGTCAGGGCATTCAGTACTTC
d_call: -
j_call: TRBJ2-4
clone_size: many
v_call: TRBV28

cdr3_aa: CASSTYLRNTGELFF
cdr3_nt: TGTGCCAGCAGTACATACCTTCGGAACACCGGGGAGCTGTTTTTT
d_call: -
j_call: TRBJ2-2
clone_size: -
v_call: TRBV6-6

cdr3_aa: CSHGLAIDTQYF
cdr3_nt: TGCAGCCACGGACTAGCGATCGATACGCAGTATTTT
d_call: TRBD2
j_call: TRBJ2-3
clone_size: few
v_call: TRBV29-1

cdr3_aa: CASSEGGGTEAFF
cdr3_nt: TGTGCCAGCAGTGAAGGGGGAGGCACTGAAGCTTTCTTT
d_call: -
j_call: TRBJ1-1
clone_size: -
v_call: TRBV6-1

cdr3_aa: CAAGTSDYEQYF
cdr3_nt: TGTGCCGCCGGGACTAGCGACTACGAGCAGTACTTC
d_call: TRBD2
j_call: TRBJ2-7
clone_size: -
v_call: TRBV10-3

cdr3_aa: CASSITRQGYTEAFF
cdr3_nt: TGTGCCAGTAGTATAACTCGACAGGGGTACACTGAAGCTTTCTTT
d_call: TRBD1
j_call: TRBJ1-1
clone_size: -
v_call: TRBV19

cdr3_aa: CASSLVGLAGAAGGTQYF
cdr3_nt: TGCGCCAGCAGCTTGGTGGGACTAGCGGGAGCCGCCGGAGGGACCCAGTACTTC
d_call: TRBD2
j_call: TRBJ2-5
clone_size: few
v_call: TRBV5-1

cdr3_aa: CAWGQNTGELFF
cdr3_nt: TGTGCCTGGGGTCAGAACACCGGGGAGCTGTTTTTT
d_call: -
j_call: TRBJ2-2
clone_size: -
v_call: TRBV30

cdr3_aa: CASSFSLYNEQFF
cdr3_nt: TGTGCCAGCAGCTTTTCCCTTTACAATGAGCAGTTCTTC
d_call: -
j_call: TRBJ2-1
clone_size: -
v_call: TRBV5-6

cdr3_aa: CATSDLTGEQFF
cdr3_nt: TGTGCCACCAGTGATTTGACAGGGGAGCAGTTCTTC
d_call: -
j_call: TRBJ2-1
clone_size: -
v_call: TRBV24-1

cdr3_aa: CASSPRPGKSSYNEQFF
cdr3_nt: TGTGCCAGCAGCCCACGGCCAGGGAAGAGCTCCTACAATGAGCAGTTCTTC
d_call: -
j_call: TRBJ2-1
clone_size: few
v_call: TRBV5-6

cdr3_aa: CSVEEISGSGGNTGELFF
cdr3_nt: TGCAGCGTTGAAGAGATAAGCGGGAGTGGAGGGAACACCGGGGAGCTGTTTTTT
d_call: TRBD2
j_call: TRBJ2-2
clone_size: -
v_call: TRBV29-1

cdr3_aa: CASSLRLLLGDTEAFF
cdr3_nt: TGCGCCAGCAGCCTCCGGCTGCTCCTGGGGGACACTGAAGCTTTCTTT
d_call: -
j_call: TRBJ1-1
clone_size: many
v_call: TRBV4-1

cdr3_aa: CSVDSGLPAGEQYF
cdr3_nt: TGCAGCGTTGATTCTGGACTACCTGCGGGGGAGCAGTACTTC
d_call: -
j_call: TRBJ2-7
clone_size: -
v_call: TRBV29-1

cdr3_aa: CASKPTQKSTDTQYF
cdr3_nt: TGCGCCAGCAAACCAACTCAGAAAAGCACAGATACGCAGTATTTT
d_call: -
j_call: TRBJ2-3
clone_size: -
v_call: TRBV5-1

cdr3_aa: CASSLARQGLADRNEQFF
cdr3_nt: TGCGCCAGCAGCTTGGCTCGGCAGGGACTAGCGGACCGCAATGAGCAGTTCTTC
d_call: TRBD2
j_call: TRBJ2-1
clone_size: -
v_call: TRBV5-1

cdr3_aa: CSAAETGFSHGNTF
cdr3_nt: TGCAGCGCCGCGGAAACGGGATTTAGCCACGGTAACACCTTC
d_call: -
j_call: TRBJ1-2
clone_size: -
v_call: TRBV29-1

cdr3_aa: CASSSTGSEETQYF
cdr3_nt: TGTGCCAGCAGTTCCACAGGGTCAGAAGAGACCCAGTACTTC
d_call: -
j_call: TRBJ2-5
clone_size: -
v_call: TRBV12-3/TRBV12-4

cdr3_aa: CASTPGRGGYTF
cdr3_nt: TGTGCCAGTACCCCGGGGCGCGGCGGCTACACCTTC
d_call: -
j_call: TRBJ1-2
clone_size: -
v_call: TRBV19

cdr3_aa: CASSQGSGPRNEQFF
cdr3_nt: TGTGCCAGCAGCCAAGGGTCAGGGCCTCGCAATGAGCAGTTCTTC
d_call: -
j_call: TRBJ2-1
clone_size: many
v_call: TRBV3-1

cdr3_aa: CASSLTGRSTDTQYF
cdr3_nt: TGTGCCAGCAGTTTAACGGGACGATCCACAGATACGCAGTATTTT
d_call: -
j_call: TRBJ2-3
clone_size: -
v_call: TRBV27